This T cell receptor (beta chain) originates from a study of T cells in Graves' hyperthyroidism and ophthalmopathy. Findings of the study overall: In blood, most of the thyroid clonotypes expanded above 0.001 were also present.

Regarding this clonotype: What it binds is not known.

Graves' hyperthyroidism is called stable when ophthalmopathy does not progress within 18 months. The hyperthyroidism patients had all been newly diagnosed, and their disease duration was under 2 months. Their ages ranged from 18 to 65 years. Diagnoses used clinical symptoms, serum thyroxine and TRAb, thyroid ultrasound and orbital computed tomography. RNA transcripts were the template for amplifying TCR beta CDR3 regions. With the HTBI primer set, the TCR CDR3 went through a first round of RT-PCR. TCRdb analysed the multiplex PCR reads with MiXCR anew, one entry per CDR3 protein. The sample has about 420,000 distinct CDR3 sequences; around a sixth are singletons. The CDR3 sequence is 15 residues long. Trimming removed 6 bases from V and 3 bases from J; junction bases left unmatched: 3. CDR1 MNHNS and CDR2 SASEGT come from the germline V gene.

Sequenced input: blood. The chain recombines TRBV6-1 with TRBJ2-1; TRBD2 aligns across 12 bases. This clonotype originated in a woman under 30 with Graves' hyperthyroidism. In nucleotides, the CDR3 is TGTGCCAGCAGAAGGACTAGCGGGGTCTACAATGAGCAGTTCTTC. Translation: CASRRTSGVYNEQFF.